Listed below are T cell receptor beta chains from one sample, sequenced in a study of T-cell reconstitution after alpha-beta-depleted transplantation in children. TCRdb itself ran the PCR reads through MiXCR, one entry per CDR3 protein. The repertoire holds about 250,000 distinct CDR3 sequences, with about 24% as singletons. The sample in question was PBMCs, mostly from graft donor cells, obtained 360 days after TCRalphabeta/CD19-depleted stem cell transplant. These receptor sequences come from a female patient aged 2-9 years who had a stem cell transplant for congenital amegakaryocytic thrombocytopenia, so the T cells may come from the graft donor. Both conserved end residues are part of each CDR3. The D gene is left open where the match is weak. Rows give clone size only sometimes, using once, few, many, or a class for an expanded clone.

clone_size | d_call | j_call | v_call | cdr3_aa | cdr3_nt
many | TRBD2 | TRBJ2-3 | TRBV29-1 | CSVELAGGPQDTQYF | TGCAGCGTTGAACTAGCGGGAGGGCCCCAAGATACGCAGTATTTT
. | . | TRBJ2-7 | TRBV20-1 | CSADRGPYEQYF | TGCAGTGCAGACCGGGGCCCCTACGAGCAGTACTTC
few | TRBD2 | TRBJ2-3 | TRBV5-1 | CASSYFTSGRTDTQYF | TGCGCCAGCAGCTATTTTACTAGCGGACGCACAGATACGCAGTATTTT
few | . | TRBJ2-6 | TRBV11-1 | CASSKITGPSGANVLTF | TGTGCCAGCAGCAAAATAACGGGTCCCTCTGGGGCCAACGTCCTGACTTTC
few | TRBD1 | TRBJ1-5 | TRBV28 | CASILGQGYSNQPQHF | TGTGCCAGCATCCTCGGACAGGGATATAGCAATCAGCCCCAGCATTTT
few | . | TRBJ1-3 | TRBV25-1 | CASRQAVGGNTIYF | TGTGCCAGCCGACAGGCGGTTGGTGGAAACACCATATATTTT
few | . | TRBJ1-2 | TRBV5-6 | CASSFLRDGYTF | TGTGCCAGCAGCTTCTTGAGGGACGGCTACACCTTC
many | . | TRBJ2-1 | TRBV3-1 | CASSPQGYNEQFF | TGTGCCAGCAGCCCACAGGGTTACAATGAGCAGTTCTTC
few | . | TRBJ1-1 | TRBV7-3 | CASSLTALTEAFF | TGTGCCAGCAGCCTGACTGCTCTCACTGAAGCTTTCTTT
few | TRBD2 | TRBJ2-3 | TRBV6-2/TRBV6-3 | CASSYSASGVGILLDTQYF | TGTGCCAGCAGTTACTCCGCTAGCGGAGTGGGGATTCTTTTAGATACGCAGTATTTT
. | . | TRBJ2-3 | TRBV20-1 | CSAPGLGTDTQYF | TGCAGTGCGCCAGGGTTAGGCACAGATACGCAGTATTTT
. | TRBD2 | TRBJ2-1 | TRBV13 | CASSIIAGKGNEQFF | TGTGCCAGCAGCATTATAGCGGGGAAGGGCAATGAGCAGTTCTTC
few | . | TRBJ2-7 | TRBV19 | CASGDGNSYEQYF | TGTGCCAGCGGTGACGGAAACTCCTACGAGCAGTACTTC
. | . | TRBJ2-5 | TRBV28 | CASSLGGPLGETQYF | TGTGCCAGCAGTTTGGGGGGACCCTTGGGAGAGACCCAGTACTTC
few | TRBD2 | TRBJ2-4 | TRBV18 | CASSPRSGRTKNIQYF | TGTGCCAGCTCCCCCCGTAGCGGGAGGACCAAAAACATTCAGTACTTC
. | . | TRBJ1-1 | TRBV6-5 | CASSYHGGKGTEAFF | TGTGCCAGCAGTTACCACGGGGGAAAGGGCACTGAAGCTTTCTTT
many | . | TRBJ2-6 | TRBV29-1 | CSALGGWADSGANVLTF | TGCAGCGCCCTAGGAGGATGGGCGGACTCTGGGGCCAACGTCCTGACTTTC
many | . | TRBJ2-3 | TRBV5-1 | CASSSKTPEPLAADTQYF | TGCGCCAGCAGCTCAAAGACGCCTGAACCACTAGCAGCAGATACGCAGTATTTT
many | TRBD2 | TRBJ2-1 | TRBV6-2/TRBV6-3 | CASTLGGTYNEQFF | TGTGCCAGCACTCTGGGGGGGACGTACAATGAGCAGTTCTTC
. | . | TRBJ1-1 | TRBV5-1 | CASSRQENTEAFF | TGCGCCAGCAGCCGACAGGAGAACACTGAAGCTTTCTTT
few | . | TRBJ2-1 | TRBV20-1 | CSATKPGNEQFF | TGCAGTGCTACTAAGCCCGGCAATGAGCAGTTCTTC
few | . | TRBJ2-7 | TRBV6-1 | CASGRSELKGYEQYF | TGTGCCAGCGGCCGTAGCGAACTCAAGGGCTACGAGCAGTACTTC
. | TRBD2 | TRBJ2-7 | TRBV20-1 | CSARDSPGLYYEQYF | TGCAGTGCTAGAGATTCTCCGGGACTATACTACGAGCAGTACTTC
few | . | TRBJ1-2 | TRBV7-9 | CASSFGEKVRGYTF | TGTGCCAGCAGCTTTGGGGAAAAGGTGCGTGGCTACACCTTC
many | TRBD2 | TRBJ2-3 | TRBV10-3 | CAISVGRAGMGTDTQYF | TGTGCCATCAGTGTGGGCCGAGCGGGAATGGGGACAGATACGCAGTATTTT
few | TRBD1 | TRBJ1-1 | TRBV9 | CASSAGTADLEAFF | TGTGCCAGCAGCGCAGGGACAGCCGACCTTGAAGCTTTCTTT
few | . | TRBJ1-1 | TRBV6-5 | CASSYSRGSAGAFF | TGTGCCAGCAGTTACTCGAGGGGGTCGGCTGGAGCTTTCTTT
few | . | TRBJ2-1 | TRBV10-2 | CASSELAGPYNEQFF | TGCGCCAGCAGTGAGCTTGCCGGCCCCTACAATGAGCAGTTCTTC
. | . | TRBJ2-7 | TRBV6-5 | CASSYSTLGSSYEQYF | TGTGCCAGCAGTTACTCCACACTAGGGAGCTCCTACGAGCAGTACTTC
. | . | TRBJ1-4 | TRBV5-1 | CASSLGGYEKLFF | TGCGCCAGCAGCTTGGGGGGCTATGAAAAACTGTTTTTT
few | TRBD1 | TRBJ2-1 | TRBV24-1 | CATSDPDEDRSSYNEQFF | TGTGCCACCAGTGATCCAGATGAGGACAGGAGCTCCTACAATGAGCAGTTCTTC
. | TRBD1 | TRBJ2-7 | TRBV7-3 | CASSLELGGISYEQYF | TGTGCCAGCAGCTTAGAGTTAGGGGGCATCTCCTACGAGCAGTACTTC
many | TRBD1 | TRBJ2-1 | TRBV20-1 | CSADRDSSFNEQFF | TGCAGTGCAGATAGGGACAGTTCCTTCAATGAGCAGTTCTTC
. | TRBD2 | TRBJ2-1 | TRBV6-1 | CASKGGPGLAGSGEQFF | TGTGCCAGCAAGGGAGGCCCCGGACTAGCGGGGTCGGGTGAGCAGTTCTTC
. | . | TRBJ2-7 | TRBV10-2 | CASSGDNTYEQYF | TGCGCCAGCAGTGGGGACAACACCTACGAGCAGTACTTC
many | TRBD1 | TRBJ2-6 | TRBV5-1 | CASSLLQGSGANVLTF | TGCGCCAGCAGCTTGCTACAGGGGAGTGGGGCCAACGTCCTGACTTTC
. | . | TRBJ2-5 | TRBV2 | CASSEAGETQYF | TGTGCCAGCAGTGAAGCGGGAGAGACCCAGTACTTC
. | TRBD1 | TRBJ1-2 | TRBV18 | CASSPRDRDDYGYTF | TGTGCCAGCTCACCACGCGACAGGGATGACTATGGCTACACCTTC
few | . | TRBJ1-5 | TRBV28 | CASRQYSSGGNQPQHF | TGTGCCAGCAGGCAGTACTCGTCAGGGGGCAATCAGCCCCAGCATTTT
. | . | TRBJ2-1 | TRBV7-8 | CATSRDGNGNEQFF | TGTGCCACTTCCCGGGACGGAAATGGAAATGAGCAGTTCTTC
few | . | TRBJ2-1 | TRBV6-1 | CASSPRPAGVYEQFF | TGTGCCAGCAGTCCGAGACCGGCCGGGGTCTATGAGCAGTTCTTC
. | . | TRBJ1-6 | TRBV4-2 | CASSHDRYNNSPLHF | TGTGCCAGCAGCCACGACAGATATAATAATTCACCCCTCCACTTT
. | . | TRBJ1-5 | TRBV20-1 | CSARDTRGRNQPQHF | TGCAGTGCTAGAGATACGAGGGGGAGGAATCAGCCCCAGCATTTT
few | . | TRBJ1-5 | TRBV12-3/TRBV12-4 | CASALTGKGQPQHF | TGTGCCAGCGCTTTAACAGGAAAGGGTCAGCCCCAGCATTTT
. | . | TRBJ1-6 | TRBV6-5 | CASSFNGRAHSPLHF | TGTGCCAGCAGTTTTAATGGCAGGGCGCATTCACCCCTCCACTTT
. | TRBD1 | TRBJ2-7 | TRBV7-9 | CASSSIPKTGVHEQYF | TGTGCCAGCAGCTCCATCCCCAAAACAGGGGTCCACGAGCAGTACTTC
few | TRBD2 | TRBJ2-5 | TRBV5-1 | CASSLGLASLETQYF | TGCGCCAGCAGCTTAGGACTAGCCTCCTTGGAGACCCAGTACTTC